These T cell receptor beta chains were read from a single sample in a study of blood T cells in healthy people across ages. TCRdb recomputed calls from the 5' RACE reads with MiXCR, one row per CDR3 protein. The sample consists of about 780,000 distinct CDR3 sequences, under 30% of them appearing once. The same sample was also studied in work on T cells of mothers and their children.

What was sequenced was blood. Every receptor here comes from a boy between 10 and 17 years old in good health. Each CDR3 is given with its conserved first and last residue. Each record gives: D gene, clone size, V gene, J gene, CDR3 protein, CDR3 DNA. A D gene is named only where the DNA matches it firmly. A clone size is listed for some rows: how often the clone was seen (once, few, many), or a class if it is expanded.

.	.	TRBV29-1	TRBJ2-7	CSVEVSSSSYEQYF	TGCAGCGTTGAAGTGTCGTCGAGCTCCTACGAGCAGTACTTC
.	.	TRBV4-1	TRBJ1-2	CASSQAPLGSYGYTF	TGCGCCAGCAGCCAAGCGCCCCTCGGGTCCTATGGCTACACCTTC
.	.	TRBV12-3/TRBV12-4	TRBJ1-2	CASSSDYRDGYTF	TGTGCCAGCAGTTCCGACTACAGAGATGGCTACACCTTC
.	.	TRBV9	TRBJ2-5	CASSPPIPQETQYF	TGTGCCAGCAGCCCACCCATCCCCCAAGAGACCCAGTACTTC
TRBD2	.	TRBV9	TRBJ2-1	CASSVGTSGSDEQFF	TGTGCCAGCAGCGTCGGGACTAGCGGGTCAGATGAGCAGTTCTTC
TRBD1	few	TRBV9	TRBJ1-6	CASSPRDRPGSPLHF	TGTGCCAGCAGCCCCAGGGACAGACCAGGGTCACCCCTCCACTTT
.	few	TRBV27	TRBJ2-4	CASSFRRDGAKNIQYF	TGTGCCAGCAGTTTCAGGAGGGATGGGGCCAAAAACATTCAGTACTTC
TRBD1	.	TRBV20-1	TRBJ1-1	CSARVGQGVRTEAFF	TGCAGTGCTCGGGTGGGACAGGGAGTGAGAACTGAAGCTTTCTTT
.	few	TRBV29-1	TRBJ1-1	CSVEGRLNTEAFF	TGCAGCGTTGAAGGTCGTCTGAACACTGAAGCTTTCTTT
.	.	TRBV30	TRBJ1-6	CAWRRGREWNNSPLHF	TGTGCCTGGAGAAGGGGCAGGGAATGGAATAATTCACCCCTCCACTTT
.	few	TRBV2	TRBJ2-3	CASTLGGNADTQYF	TGTGCCAGCACATTGGGGGGTAACGCAGATACGCAGTATTTT
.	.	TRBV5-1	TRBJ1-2	CASSPKDEGLVVGYTF	TGCGCCAGCAGCCCCAAAGACGAGGGCTTGGTGGTTGGCTACACCTTC
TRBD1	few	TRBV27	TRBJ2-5	CASRRQGWETQYF	TGTGCCAGCAGACGACAGGGGTGGGAGACCCAGTACTTC
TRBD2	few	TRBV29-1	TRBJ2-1	CSVEGGGFSYNEQFF	TGCAGCGTTGAAGGCGGGGGATTCTCCTACAATGAGCAGTTCTTC
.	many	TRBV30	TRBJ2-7	CASRDNSYEQYF	TGTGCCTCCCGGGACAACTCCTACGAGCAGTACTTC
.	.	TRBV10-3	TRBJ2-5	CAISPGIQETQYF	TGTGCCATCAGTCCCGGGATCCAAGAGACCCAGTACTTC
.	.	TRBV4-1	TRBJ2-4	CASSHGVRENIQYF	TGCGCCAGCAGCCACGGGGTGAGGGAAAACATTCAGTACTTC
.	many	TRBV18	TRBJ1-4	CASSPRATNEKLFF	TGTGCCAGCTCACCACGAGCAACTAATGAAAAACTGTTTTTT
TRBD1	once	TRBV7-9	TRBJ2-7	CASSLDRTGRYEQYF	TGTGCCAGCAGCTTAGACCGGACAGGGCGGTACGAGCAGTACTTC
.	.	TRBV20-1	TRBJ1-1	CSANGPMTTEAFF	TGCAGTGCAAACGGGCCTATGACCACTGAAGCTTTCTTT
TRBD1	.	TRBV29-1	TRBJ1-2	CSVVWQGAAPNYGYTF	TGCAGCGTTGTGTGGCAGGGGGCCGCCCCTAACTATGGCTACACCTTC
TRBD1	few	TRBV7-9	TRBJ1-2	CASSRDRGSNYGYTF	TGTGCCAGCAGCCGCGACAGGGGGAGTAACTATGGCTACACCTTC
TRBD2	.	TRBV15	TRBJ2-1	CATSRGEGRLRFF	TGTGCCACCAGCAGAGGGGAGGGACGGCTAAGGTTCTTC
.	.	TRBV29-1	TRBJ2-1	CSALDSAGANEQFF	TGCAGCGCTCTAGATAGCGCGGGGGCTAATGAGCAGTTCTTC
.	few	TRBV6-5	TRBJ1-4	CASSYSVTGEKLFF	TGTGCCAGCAGTTACTCCGTCACAGGGGAAAAACTGTTTTTT
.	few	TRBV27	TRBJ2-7	CASSPGGYHYEQYF	TGTGCCAGCAGTCCCGGGGGATATCATTACGAGCAGTACTTC
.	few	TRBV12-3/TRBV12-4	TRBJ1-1	CASSFSLTNTEAFF	TGTGCCAGCAGTTTTAGTCTGACGAACACTGAAGCTTTCTTT
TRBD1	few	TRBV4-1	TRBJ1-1	CASSQGNRGVNTEAFF	TGCGCCAGCAGCCAAGGGAACAGGGGTGTGAACACTGAAGCTTTCTTT
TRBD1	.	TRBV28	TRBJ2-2	CAYQDRRTTGELFF	TGTGCCTATCAGGACAGGAGGACCACCGGGGAGCTGTTTTTT
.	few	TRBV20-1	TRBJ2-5	CSARVPPTLERFF	TGCAGTGCTAGAGTCCCACCGACCCTAGAACGGTTCTTC
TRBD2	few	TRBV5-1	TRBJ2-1	CASSTGGTYNEQFF	TGCGCCAGCAGCACCGGGGGGACCTACAATGAGCAGTTCTTC
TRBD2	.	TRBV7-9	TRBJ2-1	CASSLDSGAPYNEQFF	TGTGCCAGCAGCTTAGATAGCGGGGCTCCCTACAATGAGCAGTTCTTC
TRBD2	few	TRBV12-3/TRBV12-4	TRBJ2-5	CASRLGLAMYQETQYF	TGTGCCAGCAGACTTGGACTAGCGATGTACCAAGAGACCCAGTACTTC
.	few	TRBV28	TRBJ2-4	CASSPPHSRDKNIQYF	TGTGCCAGCAGTCCCCCGCACTCCAGGGACAAAAACATTCAGTACTTC
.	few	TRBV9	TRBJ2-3	CASSPGSGTDTQYF	TGTGCCAGCAGCCCCGGATCTGGCACAGATACGCAGTATTTT
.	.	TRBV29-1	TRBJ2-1	CTGLSFGAYNEQFF	TGCACCGGGTTGAGTTTTGGGGCCTACAATGAACAGTTCTTC
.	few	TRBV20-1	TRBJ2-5	CSARDKAGWGPWKTQYF	TGCAGTGCTAGAGATAAGGCGGGCTGGGGGCCCTGGAAGACCCAGTACTTC
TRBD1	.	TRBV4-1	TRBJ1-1	CASSEGQGARDTEAFF	TGCGCCAGCAGCGAAGGACAGGGGGCTCGGGACACTGAAGCTTTCTTT
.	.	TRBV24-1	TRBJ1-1	CATSDRYNTEAFF	TGTGCCACCAGTGACAGGTATAACACTGAAGCTTTCTTT